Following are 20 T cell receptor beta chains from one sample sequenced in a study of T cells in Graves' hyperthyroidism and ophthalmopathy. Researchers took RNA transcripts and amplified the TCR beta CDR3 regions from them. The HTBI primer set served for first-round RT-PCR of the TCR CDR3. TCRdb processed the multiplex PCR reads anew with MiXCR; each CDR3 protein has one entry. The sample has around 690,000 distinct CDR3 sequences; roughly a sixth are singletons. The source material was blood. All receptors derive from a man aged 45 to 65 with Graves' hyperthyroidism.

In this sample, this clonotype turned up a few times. CDR3 coding DNA: TGTGCCTGGAGTGTAGGGGACAGATACAATGAGCAGTTCTTC. Its translation is CAWSVGDRYNEQFF. This sequence joins TRBV30 and TRBJ2-1; 7 bases match TRBD1. This CDR3 spans 14 amino acids. V trimming: 0 bases; J trimming: 4 bases; junction bases outside the gene matches: 3. Per germline, CDR1 GTSNPN and CDR2 SVGIG (reference sequence). The entire variable domain, with the rest obtained from reference TRBV30 and TRBJ2-1, is as follows: SQTIHQWPATLVQPVGSPLSLECTVEGTSNPNLYWYRQAAGRGLQLLFYSVGIGQISSEVPQNLSASRPQDRQFILSSKKLLLSDSGFYLCAWSVGDRYNEQFFGPGTRLTVL.

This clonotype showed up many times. The CDR3 nucleotides read TGTGCCAGCATCAACGGGGGAGCGCGGAGCTCCTACGAGCAGTACTTC. It specifies CASINGGARSSYEQYF. V and J are TRBV28 and TRBJ2-7; possibly TRBD2 for D (6 bases). The V gene lost 7 bases and the J gene lost 0 bases, with 19 bases spanning the gap. Germline values: CDR1 MDHEN, CDR2 SYDVKM. The CDR3 length is 16 residues.

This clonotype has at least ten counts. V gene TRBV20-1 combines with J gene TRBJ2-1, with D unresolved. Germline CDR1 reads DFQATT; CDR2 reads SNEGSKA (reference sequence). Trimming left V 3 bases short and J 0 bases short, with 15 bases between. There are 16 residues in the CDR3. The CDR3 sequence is CSARSRGASSYNEQFF. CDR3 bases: TGCAGTGCTAGGTCCCGCGGCGCGAGCTCCTACAATGAGCAGTTCTTC.

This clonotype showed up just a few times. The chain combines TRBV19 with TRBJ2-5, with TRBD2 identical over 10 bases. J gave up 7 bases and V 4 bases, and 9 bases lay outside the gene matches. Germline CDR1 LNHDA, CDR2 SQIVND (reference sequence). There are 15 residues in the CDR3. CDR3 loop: CASSRASGSGATQYF. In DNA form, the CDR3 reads TGTGCCAGTAGTAGGGCTAGCGGGAGCGGGGCGACCCAGTACTTC.

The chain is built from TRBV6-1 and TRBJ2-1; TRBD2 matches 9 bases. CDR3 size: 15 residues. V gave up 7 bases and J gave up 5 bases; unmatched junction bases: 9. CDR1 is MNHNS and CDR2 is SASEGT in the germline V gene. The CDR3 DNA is TGTGCCAGCACCCACCGAGGCGGGAGGGACAATGAGCAGTTCTTC. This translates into CASTHRGGRDNEQFF.

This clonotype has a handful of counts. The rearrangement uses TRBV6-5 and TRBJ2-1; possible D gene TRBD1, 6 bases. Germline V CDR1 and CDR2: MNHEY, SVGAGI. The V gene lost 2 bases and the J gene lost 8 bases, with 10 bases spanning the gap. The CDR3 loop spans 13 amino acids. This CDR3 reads CASSYNRVYEQFF. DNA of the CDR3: TGTGCCAGCAGTTACAACAGGGTCTATGAGCAGTTCTTC.

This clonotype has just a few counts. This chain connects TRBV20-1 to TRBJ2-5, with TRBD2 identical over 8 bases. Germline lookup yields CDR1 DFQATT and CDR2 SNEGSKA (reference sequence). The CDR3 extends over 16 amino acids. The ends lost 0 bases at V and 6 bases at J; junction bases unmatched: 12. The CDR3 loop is CSARDIPSGSGKTQYF. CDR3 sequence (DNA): TGCAGTGCTAGAGATATTCCTAGCGGGTCTGGGAAGACCCAGTACTTC.

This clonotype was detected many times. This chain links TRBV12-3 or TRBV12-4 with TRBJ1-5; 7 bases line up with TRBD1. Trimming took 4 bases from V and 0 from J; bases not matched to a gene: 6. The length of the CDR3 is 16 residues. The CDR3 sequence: CASSYRQGVSNQPQHF. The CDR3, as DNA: TGTGCCAGCAGTTACCGACAGGGTGTTAGCAATCAGCCCCAGCATTTT.

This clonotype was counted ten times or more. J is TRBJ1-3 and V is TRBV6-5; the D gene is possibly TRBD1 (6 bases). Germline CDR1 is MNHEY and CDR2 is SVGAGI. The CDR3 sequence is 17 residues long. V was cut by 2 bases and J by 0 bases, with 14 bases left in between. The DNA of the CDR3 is TGTGCCAGCAGTTACAGACTTAGGGGGAGCTCTGGAAACACCATATATTTT. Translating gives CASSYRLRGSSGNTIYF.

CDR3 amino acids: CASSLLAVLANTGELFF. In DNA form, the CDR3 reads TGTGCCAGCAGTTTGCTAGCAGTCTTAGCGAACACCGGGGAGCTGTTTTTT. V usage is TRBV6-4 and J usage is TRBJ2-2; D perhaps matches TRBD2 (5 bases). Germline loops: CDR1 MRHNA, CDR2 SNTAGT. The CDR3 has 17 residues. V lost 5 bases and J 0 bases, leaving 16 bases between the germline ends.

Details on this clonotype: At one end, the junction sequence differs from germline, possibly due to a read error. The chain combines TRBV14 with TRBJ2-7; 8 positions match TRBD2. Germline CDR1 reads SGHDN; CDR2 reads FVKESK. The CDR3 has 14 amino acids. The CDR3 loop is CASTQPGGTNEQYF. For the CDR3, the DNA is TGTGCCAGCACCCAACCGGGGGGGACGAACGAGCAGTACTTC. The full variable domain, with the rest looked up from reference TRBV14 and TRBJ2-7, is EAGVTQFPSHSVIEKGQTVTLRCDPISGHDNLYWYRRVMGKEIKFLLHFVKESKQDESGMPNNRFLAERTGGTYSTLKVQPAELEDSGVYFCASTQPGGTNEQYFGPGTRLTVT.

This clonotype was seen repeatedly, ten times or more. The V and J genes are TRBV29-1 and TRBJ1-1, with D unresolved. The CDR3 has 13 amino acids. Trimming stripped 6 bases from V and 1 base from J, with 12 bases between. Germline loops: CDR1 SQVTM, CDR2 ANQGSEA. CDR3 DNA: TGCAGCGTCGAATCGACAAGGAACACTGAAGCTTTCTTT. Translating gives CSVESTRNTEAFF.

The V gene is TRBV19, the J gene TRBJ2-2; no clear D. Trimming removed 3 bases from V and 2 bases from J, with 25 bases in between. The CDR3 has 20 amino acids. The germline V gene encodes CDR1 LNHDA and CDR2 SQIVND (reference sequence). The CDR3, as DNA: TGTGCCAGTAGTATTACGGTTCCAGGCGGTGGGAATACTAACACCGGGGAGCTGTTTTTT. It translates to CASSITVPGGGNTNTGELFF. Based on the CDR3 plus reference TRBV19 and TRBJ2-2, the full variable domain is DGGITQSPKYLFRKEGQNVTLSCEQNLNHDAMYWYRQDPGQGLRLIYYSQIVNDFQKGDIAEGYSVSREKKESFPLTVTSAQKNPTAFYLCASSITVPGGGNTNTGELFFGEGSRLTVL.

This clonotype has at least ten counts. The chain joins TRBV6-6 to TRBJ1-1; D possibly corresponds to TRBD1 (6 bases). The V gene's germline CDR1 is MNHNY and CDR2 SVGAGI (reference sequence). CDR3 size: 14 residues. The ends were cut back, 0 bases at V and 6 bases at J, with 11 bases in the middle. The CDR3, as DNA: TGTGCCAGCAGTTACTCGGCGGAGGGGGCTGAAGCTTTCTTT. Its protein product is CASSYSAEGAEAFF.

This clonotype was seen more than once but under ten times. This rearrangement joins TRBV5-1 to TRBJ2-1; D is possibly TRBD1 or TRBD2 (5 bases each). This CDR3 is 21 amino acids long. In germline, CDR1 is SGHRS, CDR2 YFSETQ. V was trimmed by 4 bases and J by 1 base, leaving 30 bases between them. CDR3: CASSPLEPGRVGEGSYNEQFF. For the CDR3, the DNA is TGCGCCAGCAGCCCACTAGAGCCGGGACGGGTAGGTGAGGGGTCCTACAATGAGCAGTTCTTC.

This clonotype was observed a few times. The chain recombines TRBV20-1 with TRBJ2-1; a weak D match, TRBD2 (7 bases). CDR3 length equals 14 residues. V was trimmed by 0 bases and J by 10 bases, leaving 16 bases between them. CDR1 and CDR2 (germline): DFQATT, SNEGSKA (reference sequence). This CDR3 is CSAREGGALREQFF. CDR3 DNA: TGCAGTGCTAGAGAGGGGGGGGCACTGAGGGAGCAGTTCTTC.

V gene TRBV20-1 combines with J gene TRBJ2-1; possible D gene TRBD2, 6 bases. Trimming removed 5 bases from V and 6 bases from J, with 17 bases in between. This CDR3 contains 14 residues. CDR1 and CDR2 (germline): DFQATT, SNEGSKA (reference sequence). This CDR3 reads CSALGLRGGNEQFF. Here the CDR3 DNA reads TGCAGTGCTTTGGGACTCCGGGGAGGCAATGAGCAGTTCTTC.

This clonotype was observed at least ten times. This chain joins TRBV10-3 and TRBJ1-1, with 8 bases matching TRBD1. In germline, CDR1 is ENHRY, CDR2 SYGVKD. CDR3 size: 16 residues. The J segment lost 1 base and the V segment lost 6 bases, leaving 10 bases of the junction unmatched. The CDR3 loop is CAIRGGQGGENTEAFF. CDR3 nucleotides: TGTGCCATCAGGGGTGGACAGGGAGGCGAGAACACTGAAGCTTTCTTT.

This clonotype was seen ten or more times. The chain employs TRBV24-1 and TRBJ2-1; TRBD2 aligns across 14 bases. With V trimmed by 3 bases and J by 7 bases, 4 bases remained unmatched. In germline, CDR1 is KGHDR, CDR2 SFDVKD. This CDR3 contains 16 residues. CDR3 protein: CATSDMTSGRANEQFF. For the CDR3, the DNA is TGTGCCACCAGTGATATGACTAGCGGGAGGGCTAATGAGCAGTTCTTC.

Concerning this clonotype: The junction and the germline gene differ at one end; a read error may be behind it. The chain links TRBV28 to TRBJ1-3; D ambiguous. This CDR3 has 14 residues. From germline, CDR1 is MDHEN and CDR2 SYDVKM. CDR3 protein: CVSSFWDSGNTIYF. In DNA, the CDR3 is TGTGTCAGCAGTTTTTGGGACTCTGGAAACACCATATATTTT.